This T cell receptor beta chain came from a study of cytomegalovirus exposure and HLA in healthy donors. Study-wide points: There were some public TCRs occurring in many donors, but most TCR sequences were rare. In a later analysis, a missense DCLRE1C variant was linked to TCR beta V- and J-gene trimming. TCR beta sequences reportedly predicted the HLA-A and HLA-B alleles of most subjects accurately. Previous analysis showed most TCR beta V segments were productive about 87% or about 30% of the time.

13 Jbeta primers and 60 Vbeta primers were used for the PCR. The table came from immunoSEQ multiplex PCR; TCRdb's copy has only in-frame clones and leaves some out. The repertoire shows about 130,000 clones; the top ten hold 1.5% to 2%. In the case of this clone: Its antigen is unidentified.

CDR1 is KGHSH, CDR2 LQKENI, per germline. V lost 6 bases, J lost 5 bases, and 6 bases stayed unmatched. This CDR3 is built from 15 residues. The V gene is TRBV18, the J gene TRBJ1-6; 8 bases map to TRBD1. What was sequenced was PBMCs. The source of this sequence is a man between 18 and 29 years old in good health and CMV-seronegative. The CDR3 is CASSERTGNNSPLHF. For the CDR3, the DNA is TGTGCCAGCTCGGAGAGGACAGGGAATAATTCACCCCTCCACTTT. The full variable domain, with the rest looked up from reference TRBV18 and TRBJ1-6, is NAGVMQNPRHLVRRRGQEARLRCSPMKGHSHVYWYRQLPEEGLKFMVYLQKENIIDESGMPKERFSAEFPKEGPSILRIQQVVRGDSAAYFCASSERTGNNSPLHFGNGTRLTVT.